This T cell receptor (beta chain) was observed in a study of T cell responses to AZD1222 COVID-19 vaccine. Findings of the study overall: Donors skewed white British and female; clonal diversity was possibly underestimated. Vaccination with two AZD1222 doses was followed by a rise in Spike-specific TCR breadth and depth. At study baseline, merely several AZD1222 recipients were seropositive.

About this clone: The antigen remains unidentified.

Here immunoSEQ multiplex PCR was the method, and the copy in TCRdb shows in-frame clones only, minus some. The table shows tens of thousands of clones, with 65% to 80% occurring only once. This receptor was obtained from an adult in good health. This specimen was peripheral blood, taken on day 0 of AZD1222 vaccination.

This CDR3 is CASSDYTEAFF. CDR3 in DNA: TGTGCCAGCAGCGACTACACTGAAGCTTTCTTT. The rearrangement joins TRBV11-2 to TRBJ1-1; no reliable D call. The germline V and J ends were trimmed by 5 bases and 3 bases, with 4 bases remaining between them. The CDR3 has 11 residues. Germline V lookup: CDR1 SGHAT, CDR2 FQNNGV. Looking up the rest from reference TRBV11-2 and TRBJ1-1 gives the full variable domain: EAGVAQSPRYKIIEKRQSVAFWCNPISGHATLYWYQQILGQGPKLLIQFQNNGVVDDSQLPKDRFSAERLKGVDSTLKIQPAKLEDSAVYLCASSDYTEAFFGQGTRLTVV.